This paragraph covers one T cell receptor (beta chain) sequence. This clone was detected only a few times. What this receptor recognizes is not known. It has no much larger one-base neighbor in the sample; base qualities were not kept. CDR1 LNHDA and CDR2 SQIVND were looked up in the germline V gene (reference sequence). The CDR3 runs 16 residues from the cysteine to the phenylalanine. The sequence is cut down to CDR3 DNA, 48 bases in frame from base 1. The V and J ends are trimmed by 7 bases and 1 base, leaving 17 bases between them. The intended sense of this specimen's time point label: week 11, during vaccination. A 20-mer mutant IDH1 peptide at 300 micrograms in Montanide made up each vaccine dose, which was injected subcutaneously together with topical imiquimod. All donors had newly diagnosed IDH1-mutant astrocytomas of WHO grade 3 or 4 that showed loss of nuclear ATRX. The samples were drawn from NOA16, a multicentre, single-arm, open-label phase I trial in Germany that tested a mutant IDH1 peptide vaccine in humans for the first time. Genomic DNA for TCRB sequencing was extracted from EDTA blood using the DNeasy Blood and Tissue Kit.

The sample is drawn from a study of a mutant IDH1 vaccine in newly diagnosed glioma (dated by TCRdb to the early 2020s). About the study as a whole: Eight vaccinations were administered to patients in weeks 1, 3, 5, 7, 11, 15, 19 and 23, corresponding to visits V03 through V10. Before enrollment, patients had received standard therapy of radiotherapy alone, temozolomide alone, or radiochemotherapy with temozolomide; most received the combination. Peripheral blood samples were drawn at six visits, namely V03 (baseline), V05, V07, V10, V12 and V13. The roughly 33 treated patients were roughly 62% male and around 38% female, with a mean age of approximately 40 years. Vaccination was initiated 4-6 weeks after radiotherapy alone, or concurrently with temozolomide cycles in the chemotherapy-containing groups. For exploratory analyses, 25 to 30 treated patients had longitudinal TCRB deep sequencing done wherever samples were available. Study-wide findings and limitations: Immune responses induced by the vaccine were seen in more than 85% of patients across multiple MHC alleles. Selection of PBMC samples for TCRB deep sequencing was based on availability. Changes in the top peripheral T cell clonotypes picked up by TCRB sequencing did not appear to be linked to pseudoprogression. The authors stated that sample limitations prevented analyses of patient blood samples from being reproduced.

Library preparation used the immunoSEQ multiplex PCR assay. The hsTCRB Kit was used according to the manufacturer's protocol to amplify rearranged TCR beta chain sequences. Sequencing of TCRB libraries was carried out on an Illumina MiSeq. On the study's bioinformatics: The proprietary platform of the kit vendor was used for demultiplexing, trimming and gene mapping. The table was pulled from immuneACCESS by TCRdb, which kept in-frame rearrangements only. Such tables lose some clones; where checked, under half of the loss comes from unresolved V genes, and the rest has no known cause. The D gene and trimming were derived from the DNA, and the V and J assignments and clone size from that table. The sample has 20,000 to 25,000 clones on record, roughly 85% of them singletons. Around 8% of the sample belongs to the ten largest clones.

The chain is encoded by TRBV19 joined to TRBJ1-5, with TRBD1 tentatively as D gene (5 bases match). Sequenced material: PBMCs, taken from a glioma patient whose treatment included an IDH1 peptide vaccine. This TCR was recovered from a man aged 35 to 55 with glioma. The nucleotide sequence is given as TGTGCCAGTAACCCCAGGGAAGGTACAAGCAATCAGCCCCAGCATTTT. It translates to CASNPREGTSNQPQHF. Supplemented by the reference TRBV19 and TRBJ1-5 proteins around the CDR3, the complete variable domain is DGGITQSPKYLFRKEGQNVTLSCEQNLNHDAMYWYRQDPGQGLRLIYYSQIVNDFQKGDIAEGYSVSREKKESFPLTVTSAQKNPTAFYLCASNPREGTSNQPQHFGDGTRLSIL.